This entry is about one T cell receptor (beta chain). Its antigen remains unknown. Mismatch with germline at one junction end may stem from a read error. Sequencing used immunoSEQ multiplex PCR; TCRdb keeps in-frame clones, though not all of them. Altogether tens of thousands of clones are present, about 81% being singletons, with the ten largest covering 1.3%. The sample originates from a study of T cells in localized non-small cell lung cancer. Per germline, CDR1 SGHTA and CDR2 FQGNSA. The CDR3 extends over 12 amino acids. General observations from the study: One tumor region alone was sequenced, and heterogeneity therefore remains possible. When the top 100 tumor clones were examined, a median 57 of them also appeared in the adjacent lung, which was paired and uninvolved.

V is TRBV7-2 and J is TRBJ2-3; D is undetermined. Here the sequenced sample was peripheral blood, taken before any cancer treatment. The TCR originated in a female donor over 55 with stage I lung adenocarcinoma. The DNA for the CDR3 is TGTGCCAGCAACTTAAGCACAGATACGCAGTATTTT. Its translation is CASNLSTDTQYF.